The 12 T cell receptor beta chains below all came from one sample that was sequenced in a study of shared clonotypes between healthy human individuals. Only in-frame clones appear in the TCRdb table, and some are missing; sequencing was by immunoSEQ multiplex PCR. The table includes 2 million to 3 million clones, 93% detected once. The sample consisted of naive CD4+ T cells from PBMCs. Subset denoted: CD45RA+ positively selected. These TCRs come from a man between 18 and 35 years old in good health. Some clones in this sample may be carry-over from other donors' samples.

This sequence joins TRBV7-6 and TRBJ1-6, with D hard to call. Deletions cut 0 bases from V and 8 bases from J, with 11 bases between. Germline V CDR1 and CDR2: SGHVS, FNYEAQ. This CDR3 region has 15 residues. The CDR3 DNA is TGTGCCAGCAGCTTAGCAGCGGGATGGGATTCACCCCTCCACTTT. Translating it yields CASSLAAGWDSPLHF.

The chain has TRBV29-1 and TRBJ1-4; D perhaps matches TRBD1 (6 bases). Germline V lookup: CDR1 SQVTM, CDR2 ANQGSEA. The CDR3 has 15 amino acids. Trimming pared 7 bases from V and 2 bases from J, leaving 17 bases between. In DNA, the CDR3 is TGCAGCGCCAGGGCCTGGGGGCAGACTAATGAAAAACTGTTTTTT. This codes for CSARAWGQTNEKLFF.

In its sample, this clone was seen once. The V gene is TRBV7-2, the J gene TRBJ2-3; 7 positions match TRBD1. The germline CDR1 and CDR2 sequences are SGHTA and FQGNSA. The CDR3 runs 13 residues. V trimming: 4 bases; J trimming: 4 bases; junction bases outside the gene matches: 2. The CDR3 nucleotides are TGTGCCAGCAGCTCCCAGGGGGCAGATACGCAGTATTTT. It specifies CASSSQGADTQYF.

The chain has TRBV5-4 and TRBJ2-3; a weak D match, TRBD2 (6 bases). V lost 0 bases and J lost 0, with 14 bases in between. This CDR3 is built from 17 residues. Looked up from germline, CDR1 is SGHNT and CDR2 is YYREEE (reference sequence). The CDR3 here is CASSLASSDPSTDTQYF. CDR3 sequence (DNA): TGTGCCAGCAGCTTGGCTTCTAGCGATCCTAGCACAGATACGCAGTATTTT.

The chain uses TRBV29-1 and TRBJ2-1; TRBD1 aligns across 9 bases. The V and J ends lost 4 bases and 10 bases, in that order; junction bases with no gene match: 8. The length of the CDR3 is 13 residues. Per the germline V gene, CDR1 is SQVTM and CDR2 is ANQGSEA. The CDR3 sequence is CSVGGQGSWEQFF. DNA of the CDR3: TGCAGCGTTGGGGGACAGGGTAGTTGGGAGCAGTTCTTC.

The V gene is TRBV7-6, the J gene TRBJ2-7; 9 positions match TRBD1. Germline CDR1 and CDR2: SGHVS and FNYEAQ. This CDR3 has 15 residues. The V and J ends lost 5 bases and 3 bases, in that order; junction bases with no gene match: 8. CDR3 coding DNA: TGTGCCAGCAGCCCAGACAGGGGGGCGTTCTACGAGCAGTACTTC. Translated: CASSPDRGAFYEQYF.

The rearrangement links TRBV10-3 to TRBJ2-7; 8 bases align to TRBD1. The germline V gene encodes CDR1 ENHRY and CDR2 SYGVKD. The V gene end was trimmed by 4 bases and the J gene end by 0 bases; junction bases not matched to a gene: 8. CDR3 size: 16 residues. DNA for the CDR3: TGTGCCATCAGTGGATCCCCGGGACAGGACTCCTACGAGCAGTACTTC. Translation: CAISGSPGQDSYEQYF.

This clone was counted between two and nine times. The rearrangement uses TRBV7-9 and TRBJ1-5; D gene unclear. Germline V CDR1 and CDR2: SEHNR, FQNEAQ (reference sequence). The CDR3 has 16 residues. V was pared by 5 bases and J by 0 bases, with 14 bases between. The CDR3 region has the DNA TGTGCCAGCAGCGGCCGAGGGCAGGATAGCAATCAGCCCCAGCATTTT. This sequence encodes CASSGRGQDSNQPQHF.

The chain links TRBV29-1 to TRBJ2-7; D is possibly TRBD1 or TRBD2 (6 bases each). Germline V gives CDR1 SQVTM, CDR2 ANQGSEA. Trimming removed 2 bases from V and 1 base from J, with 18 bases in between. The CDR3 has 16 residues. CDR3 sequence: CSVEYFSRGGSYEQYF. The CDR3 DNA follows: TGCAGCGTTGAATATTTTTCCAGGGGAGGATCCTACGAGCAGTACTTC.

The sample holds one count of this clone. The chain combines TRBV6-6 with TRBJ1-3; no definite D call. The V end lost 2 bases, the J end lost 0 bases, and 11 bases lay between the germline ends. CDR3 size: 16 residues. Per germline, CDR1 MNHNY and CDR2 SVGAGI (reference sequence). CDR3 loop: CASSYVTLLSGNTIYF. CDR3 DNA sequence: TGTGCCAGCAGTTACGTGACACTCCTCTCTGGAAACACCATATATTTT.

The J gene is TRBJ2-2, the V gene TRBV5-1, with no clear D. Germline-derived CDR1 and CDR2 are SGHRS and YFSETQ. The V end lost 4 bases, the J end lost 8 bases, and 21 bases lay between the germline ends. CDR3 length: 16 residues. CDR3 region: CASSLPSAVSVGELFF. CDR3 bases: TGCGCCAGCAGCCTTCCCTCGGCTGTATCTGTGGGGGAGCTGTTTTTT.

V is TRBV7-8 and J is TRBJ1-3, with 7 bases aligning to TRBD1. With 0 bases clipped from V and 1 base from J, the junction kept 6 bases outside the gene matches. The CDR3 contains 17 residues. Germline lookup yields CDR1 SGHVS and CDR2 FQNEAQ. For the CDR3, the DNA is TGTGCCAGCAGCTTAGCGTGGAAGGGGGCGTCTGGAAACACCATATATTTT. Residues: CASSLAWKGASGNTIYF.